This T cell receptor (beta chain) was identified in a study of blood T cell repertoires in COVID-19. Sequencing was performed with immunoSEQ multiplex PCR; in TCRdb, only in-frame clones are kept and a portion is missing. The sample records approximately 96,000 clones, roughly 80% being singletons. Germline V gene lookup returns CDR1 LGHDT and CDR2 YNNKEL (reference sequence). The germline V and J ends were trimmed by 0 bases and 6 bases, with 15 bases remaining between them. The CDR3 extends over 16 amino acids. In its sample, this clone was seen once. The clonotype was recovered from a woman aged 80 or over with acute or convalescent COVID-19. The sequenced material came from peripheral blood. The V gene is TRBV3-1 (or the pseudogene TRBV3-2), the J gene TRBJ1-3; weak D call: TRBD1 (5 bases). The DNA of the CDR3 is TGTGCCAGCAGCCAAGACGCCGGACACATCCAAAACACCATATATTTT. It is translated as CASSQDAGHIQNTIYF.